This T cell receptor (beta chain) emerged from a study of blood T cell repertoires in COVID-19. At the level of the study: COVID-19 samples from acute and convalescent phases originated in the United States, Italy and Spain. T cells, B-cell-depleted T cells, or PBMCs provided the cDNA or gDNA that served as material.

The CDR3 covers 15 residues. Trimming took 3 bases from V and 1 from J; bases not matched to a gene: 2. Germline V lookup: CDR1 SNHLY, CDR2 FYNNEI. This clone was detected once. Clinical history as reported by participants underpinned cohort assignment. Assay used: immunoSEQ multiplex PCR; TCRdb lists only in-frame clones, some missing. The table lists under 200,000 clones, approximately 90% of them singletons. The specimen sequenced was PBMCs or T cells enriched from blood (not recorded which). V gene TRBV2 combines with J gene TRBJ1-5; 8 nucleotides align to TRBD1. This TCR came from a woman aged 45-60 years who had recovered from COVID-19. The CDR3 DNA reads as TGTGCCAGCAGTGACGACAGGGGCAGCAATCAGCCCCAGCATTTT. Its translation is CASSDDRGSNQPQHF.